The 27 T cell receptor beta chains in this list originate from one sample, sequenced in a study of cytomegalovirus exposure and HLA in healthy donors (TCRdb year 2017). Library prep was done by the immunoSEQ multiplex PCR assay. A mixture of 60 forward primers for TCR Vbeta segments and 13 reverse primers for TCR Jbeta segments was used in the multiplex PCR. TCRdb limited this immuneACCESS table to in-frame rearrangements with V and J called. A share of clones is missing; checked studies link under half to unresolved V genes, and the rest is unexplained. The sample data list over 100,000 clones, and less than 90% of these were observed just once. In total, the top ten clones hold 2% to 3% of the sample. Sequenced material: PBMCs. These TCRs come from a man aged 35 to 55 in good health and CMV-seronegative.

This chain uses TRBV5-1 with TRBJ1-4; a possible D gene is TRBD1 (6 bases). Trimming shortened V by 0 bases and J by 4 bases, and 10 bases separated the two germline ends. The CDR3 is made up of 15 amino acids. Looked up from germline, CDR1 is SGHRS and CDR2 is YFSETQ. CDR3 sequence (DNA): TGCGCCAGCAGCTTGGGAAACAGGGTTAATGAAAAACTGTTTTTT. It codes for CASSLGNRVNEKLFF.

The genes are TRBV6-1 and TRBJ1-6, with D possibly matching TRBD1 (5 bases). Germline-derived CDR1 and CDR2 are MNHNS and SASEGT. CDR3 length equals 15 residues. Trimming took 2 bases from V and 4 from J, leaving 9 bases between them. CDR3 sequence reads: CASSEMGGYNSPLHF. CDR3 DNA: TGTGCCAGCAGTGAAATGGGGGGGTATAATTCACCCCTCCACTTT.

This clone was observed a single time. The chain couples TRBV9 to TRBJ2-1; unclear D gene. This CDR3 comprises 14 residues. Between the trimmed V and J ends, which lost 3 bases and 7 bases, there was a span of 14 bases. CDR1 and CDR2 from the germline V gene are SGDLS and YYNGEE. The CDR3 DNA reads TGTGCCAGCAGCGCCCTAGATCTGGCAAATGAGCAGTTCTTC. It codes for CASSALDLANEQFF. Complete variable domain (other parts from reference TRBV9 and TRBJ2-1): DSGVTQTPKHLITATGQRVTLRCSPRSGDLSVYWYQQSLDQGLQFLIQYYNGEERAKGNILERFSAQQFPDLHSELNLSSLELGDSALYFCASSALDLANEQFFGPGTRLTVL.

V is TRBV21-1 and J is TRBJ2-1; the table's D call TRBD2 went unverified against the DNA. TRBV21-1 is a listed pseudogene. The CDR3 length is 21 residues. The CDR3 nucleotides read TGTGCCAGCAGCTCAAATCGGCCCACTAGCGGGGGCCGAAGGCTATACAATGAGCAGTTCTTC. The encoded protein is CASSSNRPTSGGRRLYNEQFF.

V and J are TRBV5-6 and TRBJ2-7; 11 positions agree with TRBD2. The junction had 5 bases not matched to a gene; V was cut back by 6 bases and J by 3 bases. The length of the CDR3 is 14 residues. The germline CDR1 and CDR2 sequences are SGHDT and YYEEEE. The CDR3 DNA reads as TGTGCCAGCACCGGGACTAGCGGAGTCTACGAGCAGTACTTC. Translation: CASTGTSGVYEQYF.

In this sample, this clone turned up a few times. The chain has TRBV5-6 and TRBJ2-3; D gene ambiguous. Per germline, CDR1 SGHDT and CDR2 YYEEEE. This CDR3 contains 15 residues. Trimming cost V 4 bases and J 1 base, with 13 bases left between them. This CDR3 is CASSVSRGGTDTQYF. In DNA, the CDR3 is TGTGCCAGCAGCGTCTCTAGAGGTGGCACAGATACGCAGTATTTT.

This chain links TRBV5-1 with TRBJ1-1; 7 nucleotides line up with TRBD1. Germline loops: CDR1 SGHRS, CDR2 YFSETQ. CDR3 length: 15 residues. V trimming: 4 bases; J trimming: 5 bases; junction bases outside the gene matches: 11. Here the CDR3 reads CASSREGAGATEAFF. DNA of the CDR3: TGCGCCAGCAGCCGGGAGGGGGCTGGGGCGACTGAAGCTTTCTTT.

The J gene is TRBJ2-3, the V gene TRBV4-1; perhaps TRBD2 as D (7 bases). The CDR3 extends over 14 amino acids. CDR1 and CDR2 from the germline V gene are MGHRA and YSYEKL. V was shortened by 4 bases and J by 3 bases, with 11 bases between the two germline ends. CDR3 in amino acids: CASSPRGRTDTQYF. CDR3 bases: TGCGCCAGCAGCCCGCGGGGGCGGACAGATACGCAGTATTTT.

The CDR3 protein is CSVNSGGGNEQFF. CDR3 nucleotides: TGCAGCGTTAATAGCGGGGGGGGGAATGAGCAGTTCTTC. The chain uses TRBV29-1 and TRBJ2-1, with 11 bases fitting TRBD2. Trimming removed 5 bases from V and 7 bases from J; junction bases left unmatched: 4. The CDR3 is 13 amino acids. Per the germline V gene, CDR1 is SQVTM and CDR2 is ANQGSEA.

This chain joins TRBV6-6 and TRBJ1-2, with a possible D match to TRBD1 (5 bases). Trimming removed 2 bases at V and 2 bases at J, with 15 bases between. Looked up from germline, CDR1 is MNHNY and CDR2 is SVGAGI (reference sequence). The CDR3 runs 16 residues. For the CDR3, the DNA is TGTGCCAGCAGTTACCGACAGCTCCTCCCCAACTATGGCTACACCTTC. It yields the protein CASSYRQLLPNYGYTF.

This clone was found once. The chain couples TRBV29-1 to TRBJ1-4, with D perhaps matching TRBD1 (6 bases). Trimming cost V 1 base and J 6 bases, with 15 bases left between them. This CDR3 has 15 amino acids. Germline V gene data show CDR1 as SQVTM and CDR2 as ANQGSEA. The CDR3 is CSVEGEGERDEKLFF. CDR3 coding DNA: TGCAGCGTTGAAGGGGAGGGGGAGCGAGATGAAAAACTGTTTTTT.

The chain uses TRBV7-9 and TRBJ1-4; possible D gene TRBD1, 6 bases. The CDR3 totals 17 residues. Per the germline V gene, CDR1 is SEHNR and CDR2 is FQNEAQ (reference sequence). V lost 5 bases to trimming and J lost 5 bases, with 21 bases between them. As DNA, the CDR3 is TGTGCCAGCAGCCCATGGACAGCCCGGGAGGGGAATGAAAAACTGTTTTTT. Its protein is CASSPWTAREGNEKLFF.

The rearrangement joins TRBV9 to TRBJ1-2; weak D call: TRBD1 (5 bases). Germline lookup yields CDR1 SGDLS and CDR2 YYNGEE. Deletions cut 4 bases from V and 2 bases from J, with 12 bases between. CDR3 length: 14 residues. The CDR3 nucleotides are TGTGCCAGCAGCCCACCAGGGATGAACTATGGCTACACCTTC. Protein sequence: CASSPPGMNYGYTF.

The chain links TRBV27 to TRBJ2-3; D is ambiguous. Germline loops: CDR1 MNHEY, CDR2 SMNVEV (reference sequence). CDR3 size: 13 residues. Trimming pared 2 bases from V and 1 base from J, leaving 4 bases between. The CDR3 DNA follows: TGTGCCAGCAGTTTAAGCGGCACAGATACGCAGTATTTT. Amino acids: CASSLSGTDTQYF.

The chain recombines TRBV27 with TRBJ1-1; D is perhaps TRBD1 (6 bases). CDR3 length equals 11 residues. Germline CDR1 reads MNHEY; CDR2 reads SMNVEV (reference sequence). V dropped 5 bases and J dropped 8 bases, with 9 bases sitting between them. The CDR3 reads CASSQGTEAFF. The CDR3 DNA reads as TGTGCCAGCAGTCAGGGGACAGAAGCTTTCTTT.

This chain joins TRBV25-1 and TRBJ1-2; D possibly corresponds to TRBD1 (6 bases). CDR3 length equals 18 residues. The V end lost 0 bases, the J end lost 0 bases, and 17 bases lay between the germline ends. Germline CDR1 reads MGHDK; CDR2 reads SYGVNS. Here the CDR3 reads CASSEYFGRGQPNYGYTF. CDR3 DNA: TGTGCCAGCAGTGAATATTTCGGCAGGGGCCAACCTAACTATGGCTACACCTTC.

The rearrangement joins TRBV4-2 to TRBJ2-3; D remains ambiguous. This CDR3 has 13 amino acids. The germline V and J ends were trimmed by 0 bases and 8 bases, with 9 bases remaining between them. Germline CDR1 LGHNA, CDR2 YNFKEQ. The CDR3 DNA follows: TGTGCCAGCAGCCAAGATCGAACGGGTACGCAGTATTTT. Encoded protein: CASSQDRTGTQYF.

The sample holds one count of this clone. J is TRBJ2-1 and V is TRBV5-4; no definite D call. The V end lost 1 base, the J end lost 7 bases, and 3 bases lay between the germline ends. This CDR3 has 11 residues. CDR1 is SGHNT and CDR2 is YYREEE in the germline V gene (reference sequence). As DNA, the CDR3 is TGTGCCAGCAGCTTGTCGAATGAGCAGTTCTTC. This translates into CASSLSNEQFF.

The V and J genes are TRBV5-1 and TRBJ2-3; 9 positions match TRBD1. Germline V gene data show CDR1 as SGHRS and CDR2 as YFSETQ. CDR3 length: 18 amino acids. V shed 0 bases, J shed 0 bases, and the junction held 8 bases outside the gene matches. The CDR3 protein is CASSLGPQGAGSTDTQYF. DNA for the CDR3: TGCGCCAGCAGCTTGGGTCCACAGGGGGCTGGGAGCACAGATACGCAGTATTTT.

The rearrangement joins TRBV6-5 to TRBJ2-3, with 8 positions matching TRBD1. The CDR3 runs to 13 residues. V was clipped by 11 bases and J by 1 base; unmatched bases: 5. CDR1 and CDR2 from the germline V gene are MNHEY and SVGAGI. The CDR3 sequence: CAAGGGRTDTQYF. CDR3 in DNA: TGTGCCGCAGGGGGCGGGCGCACAGATACGCAGTATTTT.

The chain has TRBV7-2 and TRBJ2-4; TRBD2 aligns across 12 bases. The CDR3 consists of 16 residues. Germline V gene lookup returns CDR1 SGHTA and CDR2 FQGNSA. V trimming: 0 bases; J trimming: 6 bases; junction bases outside the gene matches: 3. DNA of the CDR3: TGTGCCAGCAGCTTAGCGCTAGCGGGGGGGTCAAACATTCAGTACTTC. Protein sequence: CASSLALAGGSNIQYF.

J is TRBJ1-5 and V is TRBV18; perhaps TRBD1 as D (6 bases). This CDR3 contains 23 residues. Trimming removed 0 bases from V and 3 bases from J, with 33 bases in between. Germline lookup yields CDR1 KGHSH and CDR2 LQKENI. The CDR3 nucleotides read TGTGCCAGCTCACCACCGTGGGGGTTGGGGCCTGGACAGTTCGAAGACTACAATCAGCCCCAGCATTTT. This translates into CASSPPWGLGPGQFEDYNQPQHF.

The chain recombines TRBV6-4 with TRBJ2-1; the match to TRBD1 covers 9 bases. The V gene's germline CDR1 is MRHNA and CDR2 SNTAGT. CDR3 size: 15 residues. J gave up 0 bases and V 3 bases, and 0 bases lay outside the gene matches. DNA for the CDR3: TGTGCCAGCAGTGAGACAGGGGGCTCCTACAATGAGCAGTTCTTC. Translated: CASSETGGSYNEQFF.

The genes are TRBV30 and TRBJ1-2; unclear D gene. Germline V gene lookup returns CDR1 GTSNPN and CDR2 SVGIG (reference sequence). The V end was cut by 0 bases, the J end by 5 bases, with 16 bases between. The CDR3 runs 15 residues. The CDR3 bases are TGTGCCTGGAGTGTAAGACGGGCGCGGGAATATGGCTACACCTTC. Protein product: CAWSVRRAREYGYTF.

The rearrangement uses TRBV7-9 and TRBJ1-2, with TRBD1 matching over 8 bases. The CDR3 runs to 16 residues. V trimming: 1 base; J trimming: 4 bases; junction bases outside the gene matches: 8. The V gene's germline CDR1 is SEHNR and CDR2 FQNEAQ (reference sequence). The CDR3 bases are TGTGCCAGCAGCTTAGTTTCCGGACAGGGCTTCTATGGCTACACCTTC. This gives the protein CASSLVSGQGFYGYTF. Using reference TRBV7-9 and TRBJ1-2 for the parts outside the CDR3, the full variable domain is DTGVSQNPRHKITKRGQNVTFRCDPISEHNRLYWYRQTLGQGPEFLTYFQNEAQLEKSRLLSDRFSAERPKGSFSTLEIQRTEQGDSAMYLCASSLVSGQGFYGYTFGSGTRLTVV.

This rearrangement joins TRBV6-5 to TRBJ1-4; possibly TRBD1 for D (5 bases). V was shortened by 6 bases and J by 7 bases, with 12 bases between the two germline ends. The CDR3 is 13 residues long. Looked up from germline, CDR1 is MNHEY and CDR2 is SVGAGI. CDR3 coding DNA: TGTGCCAGCAGCGTTGGGGGGGGTGAAAAACTGTTTTTT. This translates into CASSVGGGEKLFF.

Here the CDR3 reads CASSITNGGTQYF. The CDR3 bases are TGTGCCAGTAGTATAACCAATGGAGGGACCCAGTACTTC. This chain connects TRBV19 to TRBJ2-5; TRBD2 is a possible D gene (5 bases). This CDR3 region has 13 residues. Germline lookup yields CDR1 LNHDA and CDR2 SQIVND (reference sequence). V was trimmed by 2 bases and J by 7 bases, leaving 11 bases between them.